This TCR beta chain was sequenced during a study of vaccination effects on CD4 cells after COVID-19. Expansion with viral peptide pools was applied to antigen-specific CD4+ T cells by the ViraFEST assay prior to sequencing. An approximately 10-day culture period preceded the isolation of CD4+ T cells. According to the study, vaccine recipients showed no prior SARS-CoV-2 infection and negative nucleocapsid antibodies. Every well got 1.5 million to 2.5 million PBMC, which were grown with 10 IU/ml IL-2 and approximately 9.7 ug/ml peptides. Study-wide results and caveats: Among infection- and vaccine-induced clones, marked clonal contraction occurred late after vaccination. Convalescent patients were scarce in the study, and it lacked early post-infection timepoints. In healthy vaccinees, only 1 of 255 vaccine-induced clones cross-reacted with common cold coronaviruses.

Sequenced by immunoSEQ multiplex PCR; TCRdb stores in-frame clones only, minus some. Here the sample spans about 20,000 clones, approximately 70% being singletons. Of note for this clone: The antigen remains unidentified.

Per germline, CDR1 SGHRS and CDR2 YFSETQ. V lost 0 bases and J 10 bases, leaving 16 bases between the germline ends. This CDR3 comprises 14 residues. The receptor comes from a human donor who received a COVID-19 vaccine. J is TRBJ1-1 and V is TRBV5-1, with D unclear. The starting material was CD4+ T cells from PBMCs cultured with HCoV-NL63 spike peptides, obtained before COVID-19 vaccination. The DNA for the CDR3 is TGCGCCAGCAGCTTGGGGGGTCATGGGGAACGAGCTTTCTTT. It translates to CASSLGGHGERAFF.